Listed here is a single T cell receptor beta chain. Its antigen is not identified. The data belong to a study of cytomegalovirus exposure and HLA in healthy donors. Broader study findings: Evidence from a later analysis indicated that most CMV-associated TCR beta chains looked HLA-restricted. In vitro confirmation showed a few CMV-associated chains to be CMV antigen specific. An analysis was carried out at a later point. It showed that HLA-associated TCR beta chains were more clonally expanded than equally common non-associated chains. Sequencing had likely introduced a cluster of highly shared sequence variants as an artifact.

V lost 5 bases to trimming and J lost 3 bases, with 10 bases between them. Germline V lookup: CDR1 SGHTA, CDR2 FQGNSA. This CDR3 spans 13 amino acids. PCR employed 60 Vbeta and 13 Jbeta primers. Only in-frame clones appear in the TCRdb table, and some are missing; sequencing was by immunoSEQ multiplex PCR. Found here are about 120,000 clones, about 85% of them singletons; the top ten hold approximately 0.22%. V is TRBV7-2 and J is TRBJ1-1, with no clear D. The sequenced sample consisted of PBMCs. This TCR was recovered from a man aged 45 to 65 in good health and CMV-seronegative. The CDR3 DNA reads TGTGCCAGCAGCCGGGAAGTATACACTGAAGCTTTCTTT. Translated, it gives CASSREVYTEAFF.